This is a list of T cell receptor beta chains from one sample in a study of T cell responses to AZD1222 COVID-19 vaccine. TCRdb's table, derived via immunoSEQ multiplex PCR, lists solely in-frame clones and lacks some. This sample carries 200,000 to 250,000 clones, more than 85% of them seen once, and the ten largest clones take 0.9% to 1.1%. The source material was peripheral blood, sampled on day 0 of MenACWY control vaccination. These receptors originate from an adult in good health. Both conserved end residues are part of each CDR3. The D gene is left open where the match is weak. Only some rows state a clone size, as once, few, many or a class for expanded clones.

clone_size: -; d_call: TRBD1; v_call: TRBV3-1/TRBV3-2; j_call: TRBJ1-1; cdr3_nt: TGTGCCAGCAGCCCGCACAGGGGAACCAGGGCTTTCTTT; cdr3_aa: CASSPHRGTRAFF
clone_size: -; d_call: TRBD1; v_call: TRBV7-9; j_call: TRBJ1-2; cdr3_nt: TGTGCCAGCAGCTCCCCTACAGGGGGGTATGGCTACACCTTC; cdr3_aa: CASSSPTGGYGYTF
clone_size: -; d_call: TRBD1; v_call: TRBV3-1/TRBV3-2; j_call: TRBJ1-1; cdr3_nt: TGTGCCAGCAGCCCGACAGGGGAGCGGGCTTTCTTT; cdr3_aa: CASSPTGERAFF
clone_size: -; d_call: -; v_call: TRBV5-5; j_call: TRBJ1-2; cdr3_nt: TGTGCCAGCAGCCCCGACAGCTTTCCCTATGGCTACACCTTC; cdr3_aa: CASSPDSFPYGYTF
clone_size: -; d_call: -; v_call: TRBV20-1; j_call: TRBJ1-6; cdr3_nt: TGCAGTGCTAGCAGGGACTCACCCCTCCACTTT; cdr3_aa: CSASRDSPLHF
clone_size: -; d_call: -; v_call: TRBV10-1; j_call: TRBJ2-5; cdr3_nt: TGCGCCAGCAGCCACGGACCCGGACAAGAGACCCAGTACTTC; cdr3_aa: CASSHGPGQETQYF
clone_size: once; d_call: TRBD1; v_call: TRBV7-9; j_call: TRBJ2-3; cdr3_nt: TGTGCCAGCAGCCCGCGGGACAGGAGGTCTAGCGATACGCAGTATTTT; cdr3_aa: CASSPRDRRSSDTQYF
clone_size: -; d_call: TRBD1; v_call: TRBV3-1/TRBV3-2; j_call: TRBJ2-7; cdr3_nt: TGTGCCAGCAGCCAAGGGACAGGGTACGAGCAGTACTTC; cdr3_aa: CASSQGTGYEQYF
clone_size: -; d_call: -; v_call: TRBV12-3/TRBV12-4; j_call: TRBJ2-2; cdr3_nt: TGTGCCAGCCGGCGGACAAACACCGGGGAGCTGTTTTTT; cdr3_aa: CASRRTNTGELFF
clone_size: -; d_call: -; v_call: TRBV4-1; j_call: TRBJ2-1; cdr3_nt: TGCGCCAGCAGCCAGGGACAACCCTACAATGAGCAGTTCTTC; cdr3_aa: CASSQGQPYNEQFF
clone_size: -; d_call: -; v_call: TRBV5-1; j_call: TRBJ1-1; cdr3_nt: TGCGCCAGCAGCTTGGCCTGGGGGCGCGGGGTGGGCACTGAAGCTTTCTTT; cdr3_aa: CASSLAWGRGVGTEAFF
clone_size: once; d_call: -; v_call: TRBV9; j_call: TRBJ1-1; cdr3_nt: TGTGCCAGCAGCGTAGGGGACGCCTCAAGAACTGAAGCTTTCTTT; cdr3_aa: CASSVGDASRTEAFF
clone_size: -; d_call: -; v_call: TRBV6-2/TRBV6-3; j_call: TRBJ2-7; cdr3_nt: TGTGCCAGCAGTTTCGGGACCGGTACCTACGAGCAGTACTTC; cdr3_aa: CASSFGTGTYEQYF
clone_size: -; d_call: -; v_call: TRBV19; j_call: TRBJ1-5; cdr3_nt: TGTGCCAGTAGTATAGTGGGACAGCCCCAGCATTTT; cdr3_aa: CASSIVGQPQHF
clone_size: -; d_call: -; v_call: TRBV12-3/TRBV12-4; j_call: TRBJ1-1; cdr3_nt: TGTGCCAGCACCCTTATGAACACTGAAGCTTTCTTT; cdr3_aa: CASTLMNTEAFF
clone_size: -; d_call: -; v_call: TRBV2; j_call: TRBJ1-4; cdr3_nt: TGTGCCAGCAGAACGACCCGCGCAGTTGAAAAACTGTTTTTT; cdr3_aa: CASRTTRAVEKLFF
clone_size: -; d_call: -; v_call: TRBV5-1; j_call: TRBJ1-5; cdr3_nt: TGCGCCAGCAGCTCCAGGGGAGGGCAGCCCCAGCATTTT; cdr3_aa: CASSSRGGQPQHF
clone_size: -; d_call: -; v_call: TRBV6-5; j_call: TRBJ1-2; cdr3_nt: TGTGCCAGCACTTCGGGCTCGGGCCCCTATGGCTACACCTTC; cdr3_aa: CASTSGSGPYGYTF
clone_size: -; d_call: TRBD1; v_call: TRBV27; j_call: TRBJ1-2; cdr3_nt: TGTGCCAGCAGTTTAGCCCCGGGACAGGAAAACTATGGCTACACCTTC; cdr3_aa: CASSLAPGQENYGYTF
clone_size: -; d_call: -; v_call: TRBV27; j_call: TRBJ1-1; cdr3_nt: TGTGCCAGCAGTTTAAACGGCAGGGAAGCTTTCTTT; cdr3_aa: CASSLNGREAFF
clone_size: -; d_call: -; v_call: TRBV10-3; j_call: TRBJ1-1; cdr3_nt: TGTGCCATCAGTGGGGAAACACGGAACACTGAAGCTTTCTTT; cdr3_aa: CAISGETRNTEAFF
clone_size: -; d_call: TRBD1; v_call: TRBV4-1; j_call: TRBJ1-2; cdr3_nt: TGCGCCAGCAGCAACCCCGGGACAGGATATATTGGCTACACCTTC; cdr3_aa: CASSNPGTGYIGYTF
clone_size: few; d_call: -; v_call: TRBV10-1; j_call: TRBJ2-5; cdr3_nt: TGCGCCAGCAGTGAGTTGGTGGGGAGGACCCAGTACTTC; cdr3_aa: CASSELVGRTQYF
clone_size: once; d_call: TRBD1; v_call: TRBV29-1; j_call: TRBJ1-3; cdr3_nt: TGCAGCATCCCTTCTGTGCGGGACAGGGGGCCCGGAAACACCATATATTTT; cdr3_aa: CSIPSVRDRGPGNTIYF
clone_size: -; d_call: TRBD1; v_call: TRBV5-1; j_call: TRBJ1-3; cdr3_nt: TGCGCCAGCAGCTGGGGACAGGGGGCGGCTGGAAACACCATATATTTT; cdr3_aa: CASSWGQGAAGNTIYF
clone_size: -; d_call: -; v_call: TRBV7-9; j_call: TRBJ1-6; cdr3_nt: TGTGCCAGCAGCTTAGGGGACGTCTATAATTCACCCCTCCACTTT; cdr3_aa: CASSLGDVYNSPLHF
clone_size: -; d_call: -; v_call: TRBV12-5; j_call: TRBJ1-2; cdr3_nt: TGTGCTAGTGGTTTGGTACCGGTCAGGGACTATGGCTACACCTTC; cdr3_aa: CASGLVPVRDYGYTF
clone_size: -; d_call: -; v_call: TRBV19; j_call: TRBJ2-5; cdr3_nt: TGTGCCAGTAGGAGTCGTGTATGGCAAGAGACCCAGTACTTC; cdr3_aa: CASRSRVWQETQYF
clone_size: -; d_call: -; v_call: TRBV18; j_call: TRBJ1-3; cdr3_nt: TGTGCCAGCTCATCTGTACGGAACTCTGGAAACACCATATATTTT; cdr3_aa: CASSSVRNSGNTIYF
clone_size: -; d_call: TRBD1; v_call: TRBV3-1/TRBV3-2; j_call: TRBJ1-2; cdr3_nt: TGTGCCAGCACTTCAGGGGGCCAGGGCTGGTATGGCTACACCTTC; cdr3_aa: CASTSGGQGWYGYTF
clone_size: -; d_call: TRBD2; v_call: TRBV9; j_call: TRBJ2-3; cdr3_nt: TGTGCCAGCAGCGTAGTACTAGCGGGGGGAAGCACAGATACGCAGTATTTT; cdr3_aa: CASSVVLAGGSTDTQYF
clone_size: -; d_call: -; v_call: TRBV5-6; j_call: TRBJ2-5; cdr3_nt: TGTGCCAGCAGCTTGGCACCGGCACCCCAAGAGACCCAGTACTTC; cdr3_aa: CASSLAPAPQETQYF
clone_size: -; d_call: -; v_call: TRBV7-2; j_call: TRBJ1-1; cdr3_nt: TGTGCCAGCAGCCCAAGGTCGGATGAAGCTTTCTTT; cdr3_aa: CASSPRSDEAFF
clone_size: -; d_call: TRBD2; v_call: TRBV4-1; j_call: TRBJ2-3; cdr3_nt: TGCGCCTGCAGCCACGACCAGACTAGCGGTAATACGCAGTATTTT; cdr3_aa: CACSHDQTSGNTQYF
clone_size: -; d_call: -; v_call: TRBV7-2; j_call: TRBJ2-1; cdr3_nt: TGTGCCAGCAGCTTGGCCATTGGGGAGCCTCTATACAATGAGCATTTCTTC; cdr3_aa: CASSLAIGEPLYNEHFF
clone_size: -; d_call: TRBD1; v_call: TRBV9; j_call: TRBJ1-6; cdr3_nt: TGTGCCAGCACCCCGGGACAGGGGAATTCACCCCTCCACTTT; cdr3_aa: CASTPGQGNSPLHF
clone_size: -; d_call: TRBD1; v_call: TRBV5-4; j_call: TRBJ1-2; cdr3_nt: TGTGCCAGCAGCTTGGGACAGGGCCCGTCTAACTATGGCTACACCTTC; cdr3_aa: CASSLGQGPSNYGYTF
clone_size: -; d_call: -; v_call: TRBV6-4; j_call: TRBJ1-2; cdr3_nt: TGTGCCAGCAGTGATAGCTATCTATCTGGCTACACCTTC; cdr3_aa: CASSDSYLSGYTF
clone_size: -; d_call: TRBD1; v_call: TRBV18; j_call: TRBJ1-6; cdr3_nt: TGTGCCAGCTCACCCACGGACAGGATTAATTCACCCCTCCACTTT; cdr3_aa: CASSPTDRINSPLHF
clone_size: -; d_call: -; v_call: TRBV6-1; j_call: TRBJ1-6; cdr3_nt: TGTGCCAGCAGTGGGGGGGGGAGCTCCTATAATTCACCCCTCCACTTT; cdr3_aa: CASSGGGSSYNSPLHF
clone_size: few; d_call: -; v_call: TRBV5-1; j_call: TRBJ2-4; cdr3_nt: TGCGCCAGCAGCTTGGAACTAGCCAAAAACATTCAGTACTTC; cdr3_aa: CASSLELAKNIQYF
clone_size: -; d_call: TRBD1; v_call: TRBV4-2; j_call: TRBJ1-4; cdr3_nt: TGTGCCAGCAGCAAACAGGGGGCAACTAATGAAAAACTGTTTTTT; cdr3_aa: CASSKQGATNEKLFF
clone_size: -; d_call: TRBD1; v_call: TRBV4-1; j_call: TRBJ1-2; cdr3_nt: TGCGCCAGCAGCCAGACAGGGGGCGAAGGGCGTTATGGCTACACCTTC; cdr3_aa: CASSQTGGEGRYGYTF
clone_size: -; d_call: -; v_call: TRBV7-3; j_call: TRBJ1-1; cdr3_nt: TGTGCCAGCGGCGGCCCTAACACTGAAGCTTTCTTT; cdr3_aa: CASGGPNTEAFF